This TCR beta chain was obtained from a study of T cell responses to AZD1222 COVID-19 vaccine. Study at large: Pooling of second doses given at about 4 or about 12 weeks was done. Study conclusions and caveats: Spike-wide coverage was observed for vaccine-associated CD4 TCRs, with dominant responses at 160-218 and 743-854. Among AZD1222 vaccinees, only six or seven were seropositive at baseline.

Profiling relied on immunoSEQ multiplex PCR, and the TCRdb table lists in-frame clones only, not all of them. This sample has roughly 110,000 clones, with around 90% found just once. The CDR3 runs 14 residues. From germline, CDR1 is MDHEN and CDR2 SYDVKM. J gave up 7 bases and V 7 bases, and 8 bases lay outside the gene matches. This clone was found once. Antigen: not known. This chain connects TRBV28 to TRBJ2-1, with 9 bases that match TRBD1. The clonotype comes from an adult in good health. The sample in question was peripheral blood, obtained on day 0 of AZD1222 vaccination. CDR3: CASNEGQGRNEQFF. The CDR3 DNA is TGTGCCAGCAATGAAGGACAGGGGAGGAATGAGCAGTTCTTC.